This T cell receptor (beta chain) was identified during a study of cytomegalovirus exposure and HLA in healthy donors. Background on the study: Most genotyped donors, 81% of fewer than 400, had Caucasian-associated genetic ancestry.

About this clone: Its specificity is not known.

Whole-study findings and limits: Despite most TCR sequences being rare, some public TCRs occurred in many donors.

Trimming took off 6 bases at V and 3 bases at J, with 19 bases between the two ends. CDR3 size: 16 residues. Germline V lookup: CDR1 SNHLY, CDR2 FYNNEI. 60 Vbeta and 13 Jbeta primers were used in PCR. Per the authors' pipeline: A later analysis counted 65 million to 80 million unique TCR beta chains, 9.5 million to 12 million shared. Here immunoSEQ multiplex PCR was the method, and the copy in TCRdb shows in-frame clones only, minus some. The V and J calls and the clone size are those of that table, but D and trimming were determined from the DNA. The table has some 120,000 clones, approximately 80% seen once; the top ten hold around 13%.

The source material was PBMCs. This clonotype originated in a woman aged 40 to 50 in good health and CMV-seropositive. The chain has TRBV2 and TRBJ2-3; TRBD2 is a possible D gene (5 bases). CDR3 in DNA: TGTGCCAGCAGCGATGCTACGGGAATCGGGACAGATACGCAGTATTTT. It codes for CASSDATGIGTDTQYF.